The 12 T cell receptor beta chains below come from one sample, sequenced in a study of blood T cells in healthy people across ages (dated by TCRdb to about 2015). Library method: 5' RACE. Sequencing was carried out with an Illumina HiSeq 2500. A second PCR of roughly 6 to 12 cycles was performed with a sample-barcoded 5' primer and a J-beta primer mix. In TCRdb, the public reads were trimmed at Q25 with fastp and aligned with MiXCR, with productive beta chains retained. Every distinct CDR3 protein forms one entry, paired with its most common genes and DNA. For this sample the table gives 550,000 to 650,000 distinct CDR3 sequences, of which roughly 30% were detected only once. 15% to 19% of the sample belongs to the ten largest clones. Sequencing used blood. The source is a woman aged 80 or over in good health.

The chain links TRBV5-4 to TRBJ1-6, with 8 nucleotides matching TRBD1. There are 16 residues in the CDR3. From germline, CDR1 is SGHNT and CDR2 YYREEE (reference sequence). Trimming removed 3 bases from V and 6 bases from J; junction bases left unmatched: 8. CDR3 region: CASSSWTGTGNSPLHF. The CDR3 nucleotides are TGTGCCAGCAGCTCCTGGACAGGGACGGGTAATTCACCCCTCCACTTT.

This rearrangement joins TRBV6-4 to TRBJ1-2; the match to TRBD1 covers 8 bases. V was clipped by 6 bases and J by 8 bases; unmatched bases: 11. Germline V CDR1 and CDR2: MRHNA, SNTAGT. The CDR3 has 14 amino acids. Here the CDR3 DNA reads TGTGCCAGCAGGCCCGGGACAGGCTCTAAGGGCTACACCTTC. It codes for CASRPGTGSKGYTF.

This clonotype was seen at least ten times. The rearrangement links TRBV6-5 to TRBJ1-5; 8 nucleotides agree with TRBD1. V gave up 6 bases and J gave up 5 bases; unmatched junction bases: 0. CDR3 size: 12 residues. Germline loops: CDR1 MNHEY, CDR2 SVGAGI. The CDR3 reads CASRQGDQPQHF. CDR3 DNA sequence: TGTGCCAGCAGACAGGGGGATCAGCCCCAGCATTTT.

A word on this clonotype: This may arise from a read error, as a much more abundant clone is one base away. CDR3 nucleotides: TGTGCCAGCAGTCCTCGGGAACAGGGGGATGTCTACGAGCAGTACTTC. Translating gives CASSPREQGDVYEQYF. V gene TRBV6-2 or TRBV6-3 combines with J gene TRBJ2-7, with 8 bases that match TRBD1. CDR3 length: 16 amino acids. The ends lost 5 bases at V and 3 bases at J; junction bases unmatched: 12. Germline lookup yields CDR1 MNHEY and CDR2 SVGEGT.

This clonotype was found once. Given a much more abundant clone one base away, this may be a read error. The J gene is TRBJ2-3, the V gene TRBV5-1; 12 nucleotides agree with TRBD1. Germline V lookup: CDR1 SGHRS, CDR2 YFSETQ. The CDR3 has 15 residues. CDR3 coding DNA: TGCGCCAACAGCCAGGGACAGGGGGCAGCGGATACGCAGTATTTT. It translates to CANSQGQGAADTQYF.

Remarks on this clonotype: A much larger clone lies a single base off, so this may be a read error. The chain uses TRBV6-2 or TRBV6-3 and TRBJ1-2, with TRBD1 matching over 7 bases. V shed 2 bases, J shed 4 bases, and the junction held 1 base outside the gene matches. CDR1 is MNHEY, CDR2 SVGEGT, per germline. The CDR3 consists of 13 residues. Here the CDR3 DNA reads TGTGCCAGCAGTTACCAGGGGGGCTATGGCTACACCTTC. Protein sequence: CASSYQGGYGYTF.

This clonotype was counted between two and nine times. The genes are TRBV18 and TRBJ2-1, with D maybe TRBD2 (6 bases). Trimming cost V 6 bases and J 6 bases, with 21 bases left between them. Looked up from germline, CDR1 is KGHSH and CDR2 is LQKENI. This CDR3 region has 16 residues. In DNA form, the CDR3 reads TGTGCCAGCTCCCGTGTTGGGCGCGGGGACGTCAATGAGCAGTTCTTC. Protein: CASSRVGRGDVNEQFF.

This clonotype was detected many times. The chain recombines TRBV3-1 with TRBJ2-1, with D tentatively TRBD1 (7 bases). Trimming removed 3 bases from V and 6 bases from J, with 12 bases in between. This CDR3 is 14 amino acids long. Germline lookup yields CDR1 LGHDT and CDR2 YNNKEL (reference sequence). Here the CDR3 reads CASSQGGQINEQFF. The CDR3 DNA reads TGTGCCAGCAGCCAGGGGGGACAGATCAATGAGCAGTTCTTC.

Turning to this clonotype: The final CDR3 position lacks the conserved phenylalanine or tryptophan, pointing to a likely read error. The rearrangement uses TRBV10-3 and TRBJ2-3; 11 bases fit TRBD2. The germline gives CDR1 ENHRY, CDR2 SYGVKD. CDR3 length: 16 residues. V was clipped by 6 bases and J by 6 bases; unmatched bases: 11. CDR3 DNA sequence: TGTGCCATCAGCGATGGTAGCGGGGGGGCAGGGGATACGCAGTATCTT. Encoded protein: CAISDGSGGAGDTQYL.

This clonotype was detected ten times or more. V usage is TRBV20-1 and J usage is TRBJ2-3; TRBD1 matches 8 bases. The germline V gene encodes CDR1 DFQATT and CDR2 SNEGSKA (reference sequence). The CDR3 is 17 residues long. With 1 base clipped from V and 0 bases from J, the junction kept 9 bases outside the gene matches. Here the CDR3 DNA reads TGCAGTGCTAGAGTCGTAACGACAGGGGTCAGCACAGATACGCAGTATTTT. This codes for CSARVVTTGVSTDTQYF.

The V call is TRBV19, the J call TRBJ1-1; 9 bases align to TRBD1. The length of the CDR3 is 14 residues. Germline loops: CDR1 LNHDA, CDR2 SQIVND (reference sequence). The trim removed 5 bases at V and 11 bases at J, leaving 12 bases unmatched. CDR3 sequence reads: CASSSPGGQGTAFF. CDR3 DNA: TGTGCCAGTAGTTCCCCTGGGGGACAGGGCACCGCTTTCTTT.

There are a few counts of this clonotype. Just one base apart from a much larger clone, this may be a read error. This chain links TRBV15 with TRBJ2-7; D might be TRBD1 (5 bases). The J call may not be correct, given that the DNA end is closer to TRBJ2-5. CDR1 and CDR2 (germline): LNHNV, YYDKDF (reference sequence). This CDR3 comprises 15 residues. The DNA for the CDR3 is TGTGCCACCGGCAGAGTCGGCAGGGCCTGGGAGACCCAGTACTTC. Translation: CATGRVGRAWETQYF.